The 14 T cell receptor beta chains in this list originate from one sample, sequenced in a study of OX40 agonist ivuxolimab in advanced cancers. Using immunoSEQ multiplex PCR, the repertoire was profiled, and TCRdb retains in-frame clones only, with some absent. The data hold tens of thousands of clones, with about 86% observed a single time. Here the sequenced sample was CD4+ or CD8+ T cells sorted from blood, taken in a trial of the OX40 agonist ivuxolimab. Receptor source: an adult with an advanced solid tumor such as melanoma, head and neck, liver or kidney cancer.

The V and J genes are TRBV2 and TRBJ1-2; weak D call: TRBD1 (6 bases). The CDR3 has 13 residues. Per the germline V gene, CDR1 is SNHLY and CDR2 is FYNNEI. V was trimmed by 8 bases and J by 1 base, leaving 11 bases between them. In nucleotides, the CDR3 is TGTGCCAGCTCAGGGGCCATTAACTATGGCTACACCTTC. The encoded protein is CASSGAINYGYTF.

V usage is TRBV5-1 and J usage is TRBJ1-2; D not certain. Trimming took 2 bases from V and 3 from J, leaving 11 bases between them. The CDR3 extends over 14 amino acids. Germline V gives CDR1 SGHRS, CDR2 YFSETQ. CDR3 DNA sequence: TGCGCCAGCAGCTTAGGACGTGAGGACTATGGCTACACCTTC. Translated: CASSLGREDYGYTF. Complete variable domain (other parts from reference TRBV5-1 and TRBJ1-2): KAGVTQTPRYLIKTRGQQVTLSCSPISGHRSVSWYQQTPGQGLQFLFEYFSETQRNKGNFPGRFSGRQFSNSRSEMNVSTLELGDSALYLCASSLGREDYGYTFGSGTRLTVV.

The chain employs TRBV6-6 and TRBJ2-2; TRBD1 is a possible D gene (6 bases). The CDR3 sequence is 14 residues long. The V end lost 7 bases, the J end lost 1 base, and 10 bases lay between the germline ends. The V gene's germline CDR1 is MNHNY and CDR2 SVGAGI (reference sequence). CDR3 DNA: TGTGCCAGCAAAACGACAGGGAACACCGGGGAGCTGTTTTTT. Translated: CASKTTGNTGELFF.

This clone was seen only a few times. This chain connects TRBV7-9 to TRBJ1-5; D unclear. The V and J ends lost 2 bases and 9 bases respectively, with 8 bases between them. CDR3 length: 12 amino acids. Germline V gene lookup returns CDR1 SEHNR and CDR2 FQNEAQ (reference sequence). The CDR3 nucleotides are TGTGCCAGCAGCTTACCGGACTCGCCCCAGCATTTT. This codes for CASSLPDSPQHF. Supplemented by reference TRBV7-9 and TRBJ1-5, the full variable domain reads DTGVSQNPRHKITKRGQNVTFRCDPISEHNRLYWYRQTLGQGPEFLTYFQNEAQLEKSRLLSDRFSAERPKGSFSTLEIQRTEQGDSAMYLCASSLPDSPQHFGDGTRLSIL.

The chain is built from TRBV5-5 and TRBJ1-2; no reliable D call. Trimming stripped 1 base from V and 5 bases from J, with 9 bases between. CDR1 SGHKS and CDR2 YYEKEE come from the germline V gene (reference sequence). The CDR3 runs 13 residues. The DNA for the CDR3 is TGTGCCAGCAGCTTGTTGGTTCAGTATGGCTACACCTTC. Translation: CASSLLVQYGYTF.

A single count supports this clone. The V and J genes are TRBV21-1 and TRBJ1-5. TRBV21-1 is deemed a pseudogene. CDR3 length: 17 residues. CDR3: CASSKEGGAGSNQPQHF. In nucleotides, the CDR3 is TGTGCCAGCAGCAAAGAAGGCGGTGCTGGTAGCAATCAGCCCCAGCATTTT.

The rearrangement joins TRBV5-5 to TRBJ2-2, with D perhaps given as TRBD1 or TRBD2 (5 bases each). The CDR3 contains 15 residues. Trimming left V 4 bases short and J 4 bases short, with 14 bases between. Looked up from germline, CDR1 is SGHKS and CDR2 is YYEKEE (reference sequence). The CDR3, as DNA: TGTGCCAGCAGCGAGGGGATTTCGGGCACCGGGGAGCTGTTTTTT. It translates to CASSEGISGTGELFF.

This clone was counted between two and nine times. V gene TRBV5-6 combines with J gene TRBJ1-5, with D uncertain. The germline CDR1 and CDR2 sequences are SGHDT and YYEEEE. CDR3 size: 16 residues. Trimming removed 4 bases at V and 0 bases at J, with 14 bases between. CDR3 residues: CASSHGRAYSNQPQHF. The DNA of the CDR3 is TGTGCCAGCAGCCACGGACGGGCATATAGCAATCAGCCCCAGCATTTT.

This chain joins TRBV10-2 and TRBJ1-4; 9 bases are shared with TRBD1. This CDR3 spans 14 amino acids. Trimming took 6 bases from V and 8 from J; bases not matched to a gene: 7. Germline-derived CDR1 and CDR2 are WSHSY and SAAADI. Here the CDR3 DNA reads TGCGCCAGCAGGGAGCCGGGACAGGGAGAAAAACTGTTTTTT. Translated, it gives CASREPGQGEKLFF.

The V and J genes are TRBV14 and TRBJ1-3; the D is unclear. There are 15 residues in the CDR3. Germline CDR1 and CDR2: SGHDN and FVKESK. V lost 4 bases to trimming and J lost 4 bases, with 14 bases between them. CDR3 sequence: CASSPELLRGNTIYF. The DNA of the CDR3 is TGTGCCAGCAGCCCGGAGTTGTTGAGGGGAAACACCATATATTTT.

This chain links TRBV5-6 with TRBJ2-7, with TRBD1 as a possible D gene (5 bases). Germline CDR1 SGHDT, CDR2 YYEEEE. Deletions cut 0 bases from V and 4 bases from J, with 8 bases between. The CDR3 totals 13 residues. In DNA, the CDR3 is TGTGCCAGCAGCTTGGCCAGGGAATACGAGCAGTACTTC. Translating it yields CASSLAREYEQYF.

V and J are TRBV9 and TRBJ1-1, with 9 bases fitting TRBD1. The CDR3 is 16 amino acids. CDR1 is SGDLS, CDR2 YYNGEE, per germline. The V and J ends lost 1 base and 2 bases, in that order; junction bases with no gene match: 6. CDR3 sequence (DNA): TGTGCCAGCAGCGTAACCCCACAGGGGGCAAACACTGAAGCTTTCTTT. This codes for CASSVTPQGANTEAFF.

This chain uses TRBV18 with TRBJ1-2, with D unclear. Germline CDR1 KGHSH, CDR2 LQKENI. Between the trimmed V and J ends, which lost 2 bases and 6 bases, there was a span of 16 bases. This CDR3 has 15 residues. The CDR3 coding sequence is TGTGCCAGCTCACCAGCTCCCCCGCACCCCGATGGCTACACCTTC. It yields the protein CASSPAPPHPDGYTF.

This sequence joins TRBV25-1 and TRBJ2-3, with TRBD1 matching over 8 bases. Trimming took 3 bases from V and 1 from J; bases not matched to a gene: 6. Per the germline V gene, CDR1 is MGHDK and CDR2 is SYGVNS. There are 16 residues in the CDR3. The CDR3 DNA sequence: TGTGCCAGCAGTGACCCTCGGGGACAGGGCACAGATACGCAGTATTTT. It yields the protein CASSDPRGQGTDTQYF. Together with reference TRBV25-1 and TRBJ2-3, the CDR3 gives the full variable domain: EADIYQTPRYLVIGTGKKITLECSQTMGHDKMYWYQQDPGMELHLIHYSYGVNSTEKGDLSSESTVSRIRTEHFPLTLESARPSHTSQYLCASSDPRGQGTDTQYFGPGTRLTVL.